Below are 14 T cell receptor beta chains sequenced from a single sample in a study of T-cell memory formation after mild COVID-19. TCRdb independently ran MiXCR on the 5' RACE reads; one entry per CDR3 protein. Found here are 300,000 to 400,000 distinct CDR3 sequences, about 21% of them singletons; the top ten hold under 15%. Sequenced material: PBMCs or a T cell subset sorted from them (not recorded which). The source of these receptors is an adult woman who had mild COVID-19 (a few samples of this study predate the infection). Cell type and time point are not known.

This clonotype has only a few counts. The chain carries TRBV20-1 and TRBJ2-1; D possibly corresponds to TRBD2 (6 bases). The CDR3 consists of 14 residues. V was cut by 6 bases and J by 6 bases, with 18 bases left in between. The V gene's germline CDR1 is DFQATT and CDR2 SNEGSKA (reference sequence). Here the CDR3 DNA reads TGCAGTGCATTTCAGCGGGTCGGGGGCAATGAGCAGTTCTTC. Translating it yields CSAFQRVGGNEQFF.

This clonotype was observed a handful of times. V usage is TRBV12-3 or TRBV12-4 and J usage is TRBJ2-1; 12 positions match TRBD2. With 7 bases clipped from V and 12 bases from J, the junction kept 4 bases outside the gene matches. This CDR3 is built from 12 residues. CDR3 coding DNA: TGTGCCAGCACCCTAGCGGGAGGGGGGCAGTTCTTC. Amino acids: CASTLAGGGQFF.

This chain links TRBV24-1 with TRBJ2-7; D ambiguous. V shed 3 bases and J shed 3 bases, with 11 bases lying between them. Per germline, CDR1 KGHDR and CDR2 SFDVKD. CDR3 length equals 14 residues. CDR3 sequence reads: CATSDNSRLYEQYF. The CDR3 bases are TGTGCCACCAGTGATAACAGCCGACTCTACGAGCAGTACTTC.

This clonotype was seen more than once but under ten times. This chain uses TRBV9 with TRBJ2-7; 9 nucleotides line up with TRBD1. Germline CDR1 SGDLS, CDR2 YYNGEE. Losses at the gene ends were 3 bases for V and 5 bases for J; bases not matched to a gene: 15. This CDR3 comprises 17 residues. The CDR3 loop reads CASSAYLPGQGTHEQYF. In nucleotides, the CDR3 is TGTGCCAGCAGCGCGTACCTACCGGGACAGGGTACCCACGAGCAGTACTTC.

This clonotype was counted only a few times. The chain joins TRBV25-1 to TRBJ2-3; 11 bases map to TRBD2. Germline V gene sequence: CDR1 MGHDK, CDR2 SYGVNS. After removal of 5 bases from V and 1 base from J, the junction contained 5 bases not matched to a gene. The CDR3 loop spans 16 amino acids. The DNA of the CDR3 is TGTGCCAGCAGTCCCCAGGGACTAGCGGGCACAGATACGCAGTATTTT. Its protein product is CASSPQGLAGTDTQYF. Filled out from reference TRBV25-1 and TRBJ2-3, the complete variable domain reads EADIYQTPRYLVIGTGKKITLECSQTMGHDKMYWYQQDPGMELHLIHYSYGVNSTEKGDLSSESTVSRIRTEHFPLTLESARPSHTSQYLCASSPQGLAGTDTQYFGPGTRLTVL.

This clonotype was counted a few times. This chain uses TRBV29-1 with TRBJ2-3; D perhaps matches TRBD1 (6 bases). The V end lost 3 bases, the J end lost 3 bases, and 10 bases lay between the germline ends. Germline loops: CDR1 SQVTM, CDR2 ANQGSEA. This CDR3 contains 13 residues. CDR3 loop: CSVDRGGTDTQYF. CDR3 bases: TGCAGCGTTGACAGGGGTGGGACAGATACGCAGTATTTT.

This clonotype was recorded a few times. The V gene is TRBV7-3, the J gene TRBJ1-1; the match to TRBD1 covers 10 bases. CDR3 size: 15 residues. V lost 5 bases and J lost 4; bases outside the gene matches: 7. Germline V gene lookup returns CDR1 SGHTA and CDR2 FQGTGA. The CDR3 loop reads CASSRQGALGTEAFF. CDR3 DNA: TGTGCCAGCAGCAGACAGGGGGCCCTCGGCACTGAAGCTTTCTTT.

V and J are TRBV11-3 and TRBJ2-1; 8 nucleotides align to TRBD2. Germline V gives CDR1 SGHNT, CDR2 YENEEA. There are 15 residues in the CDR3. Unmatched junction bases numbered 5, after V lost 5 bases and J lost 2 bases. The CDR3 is CASSASGGTYNEQFF. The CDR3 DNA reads TGTGCCAGCAGCGCCAGCGGGGGAACCTACAATGAGCAGTTCTTC.

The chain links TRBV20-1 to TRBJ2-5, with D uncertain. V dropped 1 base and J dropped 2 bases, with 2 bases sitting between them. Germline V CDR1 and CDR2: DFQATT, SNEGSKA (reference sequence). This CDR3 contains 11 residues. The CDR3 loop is CSARVQETQYF. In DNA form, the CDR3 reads TGCAGTGCTAGAGTGCAAGAGACCCAGTACTTC.

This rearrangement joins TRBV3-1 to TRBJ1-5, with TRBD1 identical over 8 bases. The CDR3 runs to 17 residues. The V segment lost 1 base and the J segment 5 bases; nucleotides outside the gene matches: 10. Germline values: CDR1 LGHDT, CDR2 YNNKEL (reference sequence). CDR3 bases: TGTGCCAGCAGCCAAGTGGTGGACAGGGTTATAGATCAGCCCCAGCATTTT. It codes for CASSQVVDRVIDQPQHF.

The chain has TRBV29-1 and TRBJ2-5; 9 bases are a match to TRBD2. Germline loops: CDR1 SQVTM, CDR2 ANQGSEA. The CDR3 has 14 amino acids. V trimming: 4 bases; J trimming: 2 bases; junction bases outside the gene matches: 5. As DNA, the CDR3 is TGCAGCGTTGCAATGACTAGCGGACAAGAGACCCAGTACTTC. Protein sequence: CSVAMTSGQETQYF. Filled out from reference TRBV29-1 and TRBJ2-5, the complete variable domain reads SAVISQKPSRDICQRGTSLTIQCQVDSQVTMMFWYRQQPGQSLTLIATANQGSEATYESGFVIDKFPISRPNLTFSTLTVSNMSPEDSSIYLCSVAMTSGQETQYFGPGTRLLVL.

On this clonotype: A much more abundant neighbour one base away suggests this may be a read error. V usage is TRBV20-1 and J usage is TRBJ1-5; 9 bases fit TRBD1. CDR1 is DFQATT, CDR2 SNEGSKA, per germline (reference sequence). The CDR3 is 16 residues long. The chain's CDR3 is CSAPHPQGARNQPKHF. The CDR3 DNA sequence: TGCAGTGCTCCACACCCACAGGGGGCTCGCAATCAGCCCAAGCATTTT.

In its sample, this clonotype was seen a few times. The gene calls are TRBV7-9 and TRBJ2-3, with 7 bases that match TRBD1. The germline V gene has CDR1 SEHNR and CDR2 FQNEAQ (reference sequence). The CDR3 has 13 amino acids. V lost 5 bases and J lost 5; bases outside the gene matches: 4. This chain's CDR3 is CASSQGVGDTQYF. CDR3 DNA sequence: TGTGCCAGCAGCCAGGGGGTCGGAGATACGCAGTATTTT.

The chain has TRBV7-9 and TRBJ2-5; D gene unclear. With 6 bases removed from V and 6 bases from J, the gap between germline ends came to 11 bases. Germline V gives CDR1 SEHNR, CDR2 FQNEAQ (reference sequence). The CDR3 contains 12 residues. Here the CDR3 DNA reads TGTGCCAGCAGTCCGACTTCGCAGACCCAGTACTTC. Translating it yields CASSPTSQTQYF.